This T cell receptor (beta chain) was sequenced during a study of spatial heterogeneity in lung cancer. Study-level information: The library had UMIs, and each TCR and UMI pair averaged more than ten raw reads. Study-wide results and caveats: Follow-up blood showed ubiquitous expanded tumor TCRs less than blood at resection did.

All TCR cDNA molecules were individually tagged with a unique molecular identifier. TCRdb recomputed calls from the 5' RACE reads with MiXCR, one row per CDR3 protein. The sample comprises around 40,000 distinct CDR3 sequences, around 5.2% of which are singletons, and less than 30% rests with the top ten. Time point here: sample taken at primary tumor resection. Frozen PBMC, nontumor lung or tumor provided whole RNA, which was sequenced unsorted. Untreated early-stage non-small cell lung cancer patients, fewer than 85 in total, were the donors. Trimming pared 6 bases from V and 3 bases from J, leaving 18 bases between. The CDR3 covers 14 residues. Germline CDR1 DFQATT, CDR2 SNEGSKA (reference sequence). This clonotype was picked up a small number of times. The antigen is unknown.

This clonotype was sampled from a female donor with early-stage non-small cell lung cancer. The chain combines TRBV20-1 with TRBJ2-7; possible D gene TRBD2, 5 bases. Sequencing was performed on PBMCs, taken at surgery. CDR3 nucleotides: TGCAGTGCCGTCCGGAGCGGTTTAAACTACGAGCAGTACTTC. Its translation: CSAVRSGLNYEQYF.